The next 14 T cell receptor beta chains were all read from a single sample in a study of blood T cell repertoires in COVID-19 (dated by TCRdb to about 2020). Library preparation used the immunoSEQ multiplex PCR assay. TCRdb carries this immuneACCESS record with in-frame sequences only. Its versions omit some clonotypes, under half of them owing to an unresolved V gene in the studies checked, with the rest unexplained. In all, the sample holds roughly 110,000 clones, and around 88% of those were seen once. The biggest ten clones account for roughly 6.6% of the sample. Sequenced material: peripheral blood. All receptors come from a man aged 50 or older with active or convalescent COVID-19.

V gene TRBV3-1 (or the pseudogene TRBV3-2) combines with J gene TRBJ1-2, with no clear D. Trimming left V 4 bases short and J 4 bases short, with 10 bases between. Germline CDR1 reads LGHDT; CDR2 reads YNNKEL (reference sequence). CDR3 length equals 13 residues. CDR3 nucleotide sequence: TGTGCCAGCAGCCCCGCTAGCCTCTATGGCTACACCTTC. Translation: CASSPASLYGYTF.

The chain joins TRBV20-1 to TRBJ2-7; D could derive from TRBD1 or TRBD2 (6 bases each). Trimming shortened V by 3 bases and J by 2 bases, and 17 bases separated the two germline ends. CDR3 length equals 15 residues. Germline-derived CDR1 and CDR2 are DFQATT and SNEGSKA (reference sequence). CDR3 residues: CSASGGLAVTYEQYF. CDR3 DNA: TGCAGTGCTAGTGGGGGGCTAGCCGTAACCTACGAGCAGTACTTC.

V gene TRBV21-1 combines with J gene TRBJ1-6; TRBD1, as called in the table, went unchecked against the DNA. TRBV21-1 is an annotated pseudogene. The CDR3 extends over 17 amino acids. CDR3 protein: CASRPPGHMKNNSPLHF. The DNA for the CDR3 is TGTGCCAGCAGACCACCGGGACACATGAAAAATAATTCACCCCTCCACTTT.

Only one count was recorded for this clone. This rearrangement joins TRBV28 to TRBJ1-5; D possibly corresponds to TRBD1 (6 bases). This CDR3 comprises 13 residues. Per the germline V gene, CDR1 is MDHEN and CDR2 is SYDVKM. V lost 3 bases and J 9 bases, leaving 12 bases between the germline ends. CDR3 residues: CASSFPDSLPQHF. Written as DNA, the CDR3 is TGTGCCAGCAGTTTCCCGGACAGTCTGCCCCAGCATTTT. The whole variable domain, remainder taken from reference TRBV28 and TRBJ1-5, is DVKVTQSSRYLVKRTGEKVFLECVQDMDHENMFWYRQDPGLGLRLIYFSYDVKMKEKGDIPEGYSVSREKKERFSLILESASTNQTSMYLCASSFPDSLPQHFGDGTRLSIL.

The CDR3, as DNA: TGTGCCAGCAGCCCATGGGGACAGGGGGTTCAGCCCCAGCATTTT. Translation gives CASSPWGQGVQPQHF. This rearrangement joins TRBV7-2 to TRBJ1-5, with 11 bases matching TRBD1. V was pared by 5 bases and J by 6 bases, with 6 bases of the junction left unmatched. Germline CDR1 and CDR2: SGHTA and FQGNSA. The CDR3 runs 15 residues.

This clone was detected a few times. Here the CDR3 reads CASSQDRGQGGYTF. In DNA form, the CDR3 reads TGCGCCAGCAGCCAAGATCGGGGACAGGGAGGATACACCTTC. The gene calls are TRBV4-3 and TRBJ1-2, with TRBD1 identical over 9 bases. With 0 bases clipped from V and 11 bases from J, the junction kept 7 bases outside the gene matches. The CDR3 contains 14 residues. The germline V gene encodes CDR1 LGHNA and CDR2 YSLEER.

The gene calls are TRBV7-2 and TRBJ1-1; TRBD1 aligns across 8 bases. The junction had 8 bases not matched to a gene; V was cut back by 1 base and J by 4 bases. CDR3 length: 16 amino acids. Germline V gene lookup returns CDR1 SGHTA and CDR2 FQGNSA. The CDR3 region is CASSLVIGTGSTEAFF. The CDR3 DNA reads TGTGCCAGCAGCTTAGTTATAGGGACAGGATCCACTGAAGCTTTCTTT.

The CDR3 nucleotides read TGTGCCACGGGACTAGCTGGCTCCTACGAGCAGTACTTC. This translates into CATGLAGSYEQYF. The chain recombines TRBV3-1 (or the pseudogene TRBV3-2) with TRBJ2-7, with 9 bases fitting TRBD2. The CDR3 contains 13 residues. Germline lookup yields CDR1 LGHDT and CDR2 YNNKEL (reference sequence). V shed 10 bases and J 0 bases; nucleotides not matched to a gene: 4.

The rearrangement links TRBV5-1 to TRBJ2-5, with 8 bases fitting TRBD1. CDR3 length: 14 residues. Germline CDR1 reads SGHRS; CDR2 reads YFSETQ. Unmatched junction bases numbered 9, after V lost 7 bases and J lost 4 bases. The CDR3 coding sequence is TGCGCCAGCGCCAGGGGGCTTGGAGTAGAGACCCAGTACTTC. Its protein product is CASARGLGVETQYF.

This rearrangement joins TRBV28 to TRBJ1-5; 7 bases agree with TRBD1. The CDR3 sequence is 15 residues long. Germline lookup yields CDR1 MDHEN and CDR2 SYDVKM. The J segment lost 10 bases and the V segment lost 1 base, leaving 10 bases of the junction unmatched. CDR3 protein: CASSLFRRGIGPQHF. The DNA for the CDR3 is TGTGCCAGCAGTTTATTTCGCAGGGGGATCGGCCCCCAGCATTTT.

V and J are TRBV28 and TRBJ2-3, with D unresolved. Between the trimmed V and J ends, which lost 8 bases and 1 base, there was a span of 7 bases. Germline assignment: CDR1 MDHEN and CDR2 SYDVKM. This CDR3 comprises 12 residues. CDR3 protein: CASALGTDTQYF. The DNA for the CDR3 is TGTGCCAGCGCACTCGGCACAGATACGCAGTATTTT. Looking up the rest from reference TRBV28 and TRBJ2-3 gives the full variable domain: DVKVTQSSRYLVKRTGEKVFLECVQDMDHENMFWYRQDPGLGLRLIYFSYDVKMKEKGDIPEGYSVSREKKERFSLILESASTNQTSMYLCASALGTDTQYFGPGTRLTVL.

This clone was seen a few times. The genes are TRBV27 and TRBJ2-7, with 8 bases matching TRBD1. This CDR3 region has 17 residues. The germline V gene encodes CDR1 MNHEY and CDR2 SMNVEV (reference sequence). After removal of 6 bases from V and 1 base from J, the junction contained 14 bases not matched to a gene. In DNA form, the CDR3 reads TGTGCCAGCAGCGCAAGCGTTTCTCGGACAGGGTCCTACGAGCAGTACTTC. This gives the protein CASSASVSRTGSYEQYF.

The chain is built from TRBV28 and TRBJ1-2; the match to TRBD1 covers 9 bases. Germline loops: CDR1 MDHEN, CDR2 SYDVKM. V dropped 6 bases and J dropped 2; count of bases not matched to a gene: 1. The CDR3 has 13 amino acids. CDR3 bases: TGTGCCAGCAGGACAGGGGGAAACTATGGCTACACCTTC. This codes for CASRTGGNYGYTF.

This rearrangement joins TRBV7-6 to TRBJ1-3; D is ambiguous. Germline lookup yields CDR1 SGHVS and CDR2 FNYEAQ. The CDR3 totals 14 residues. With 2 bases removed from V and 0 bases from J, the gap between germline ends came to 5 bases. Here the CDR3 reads CASSLWSSGNTIYF. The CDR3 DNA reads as TGTGCCAGCAGCTTATGGAGCTCTGGAAACACCATATATTTT.